This T cell receptor (beta chain) appears in the sequencing data of a study of identical twins. Study-level results: Carriage of fewer insertions was seen in abundant cord blood beta clonotypes, whereas memory repertoires showed none. The models systematically underestimated how much out-of-frame TCR alpha was shared in monozygotic twins.

Healthy Caucasians supplied all donations. With regard to this clonotype: The antigen is not known.

In TCRdb, the 5' RACE reads were re-called with MiXCR into one record per CDR3 protein. The sample shows 1,800,000 or so distinct CDR3 sequences, about 32% of them seen only once. Germline V gene sequence: CDR1 KGHDR, CDR2 SFDVKD. The CDR3 has 14 residues. Deletions cut 0 bases from V and 8 bases from J, with 10 bases between. The sample comprised cord blood. This chain links TRBV24-1 with TRBJ2-1; D may be TRBD1 or TRBD2 (5 bases each). The source of this sequence is a newborn girl in good health. CDR3 coding DNA: TGTGCCACCAGTGATTTGGGCAGGGACGATGAGCAGTTCTTC. Translation: CATSDLGRDDEQFF.